Detailed here is one T cell receptor (beta chain). Its antigen is unidentified. As the sequencing template, cDNA was produced by extracting RNA and reverse transcribing it. Measured with immunoSEQ multiplex PCR; TCRdb has only the in-frame clones, and not every one. This table holds about 200,000 clones, about 58% found once. These data originate in a study of CD8+ T cells in alopecia areata. Study-level information: Oral tofacitinib, 5 to 10 mg twice daily, was given in an open-label trial.

The germline gives CDR1 PRHDT, CDR2 FYEKMQ (reference sequence). The CDR3 loop spans 12 amino acids. The junction had 0 bases not matched to a gene; V was cut back by 1 base and J by 7 bases. Study-level points and caveats: Baseline CD8+ expansion's link to response remains uncertain, as there was one nonresponder. Tofacitinib significantly brought down scalp clonality and expanded CD8+ clones among top 100.

Sample treatment: oral pan-JAK inhibitor, 5-10 mg twice daily. This specimen consisted of CD4+ T cells sorted from blood, obtained at week 4, from a patient treated with tofacitinib. This clonotype originated in a human donor with alopecia areata. This chain links TRBV13 with TRBJ1-2; 7 nucleotides match TRBD1. The CDR3: CASSLDRGGYTF. As DNA, the CDR3 is TGTGCCAGCAGCTTAGACAGGGGTGGCTACACCTTC.